The clone carrying this T cell receptor (beta chain) was seen at least ten times. What it binds is not known. The data are from a study of early T cells in non-severe SARS-CoV-2 infection. Study in general: Alpha and beta chains were unpaired, from unsorted whole-blood bulk RNA. Study-wide points: Anti-spike CD8 responses were favored in VDJdb matching, and private and CD4 specificities were missed.

Germline CDR1 SGHDT, CDR2 YYEEEE. This CDR3 is 14 amino acids long. V was shortened by 4 bases and J by 0 bases, with 10 bases between the two germline ends. Molecules of cDNA were individually given unique molecular identifiers that were attached to them. Each CDR3 protein gets one entry after TCRdb re-called the 5' RACE reads with MiXCR. In the table there are 95,000 to 100,000 distinct CDR3 sequences, approximately 10% of which are singletons. The sequence derives from an adult who was a healthcare worker with PCR-confirmed SARS-CoV-2 infection or an uninfected control (not recorded which). Input material: whole blood. This sequence joins TRBV5-6 and TRBJ1-1, with D perhaps matching TRBD1 (5 bases). CDR3 residues: CASSKGPLNTEAFF. The CDR3 nucleotides are TGTGCCAGCAGCAAGGGACCTTTGAACACTGAAGCTTTCTTT.